This TCR beta chain was observed in a study of spatial heterogeneity in lung cancer. Germline CDR1 and CDR2: SEHNR and FQNEAQ (reference sequence). V lost 8 bases, J lost 0 bases, and 7 bases stayed unmatched. The CDR3 has 15 residues. Described time point: sample taken at primary tumor resection. Sequencing was performed on whole RNA extracted from tumor and nontumor lung tissue, or from frozen PBMC, and the material was left unsorted. This clonotype turned up a few times. Antigen specificity is unknown. Via MiXCR, TCRdb re-called the 5' RACE reads, giving one row per CDR3 protein. Here the sample spans 4,500 to 5,000 distinct CDR3 sequences, roughly 8.7% being singletons. Overall study findings and caveats: Ubiquitous and regional nonsynonymous mutations were tracked by counts of ubiquitous and regional expanded TCRs, respectively. Higher tumor mutation counts went along with higher counts of expanded intratumoral alpha and beta TCRs.

The rearrangement uses TRBV7-9 and TRBJ2-1, with 7 positions matching TRBD2. This TCR derives from a female donor with early-stage non-small cell lung cancer. The sequences come from lung tumor tissue, collected at surgery. CDR3 loop: CASVGGGSSYNEQFF. CDR3 coding DNA: TGTGCCAGCGTCGGAGGCGGGAGCTCCTACAATGAGCAGTTCTTC.